This T cell receptor (beta chain) was recovered during a study of shared clonotypes between healthy human individuals. The V and J ends lost 4 bases and 2 bases respectively, with 15 bases between them. CDR1 MGHDK and CDR2 SYGVNS come from the germline V gene. The CDR3 runs to 16 residues. Clones were sequenced by immunoSEQ multiplex PCR, and TCRdb holds only the in-frame ones, with some missing. The sample holds approximately 2,000,000 clones, less than 95% seen once. The genes are TRBV25-1 and TRBJ2-1; tentatively, D is TRBD2 (5 bases). The sample was naive CD4+ T cells from PBMCs. Subset denoted: CD45RA+ positively selected. This clonotype was sampled from a man between 18 and 35 years old in good health. Some clones in this sample may be carry-over from other donors' samples. CDR3 bases: TGTGCCAGCAGTGGCCGAGGGCCGGCAACCTACAATGAGCAGTTCTTC. Its translation: CASSGRGPATYNEQFF.